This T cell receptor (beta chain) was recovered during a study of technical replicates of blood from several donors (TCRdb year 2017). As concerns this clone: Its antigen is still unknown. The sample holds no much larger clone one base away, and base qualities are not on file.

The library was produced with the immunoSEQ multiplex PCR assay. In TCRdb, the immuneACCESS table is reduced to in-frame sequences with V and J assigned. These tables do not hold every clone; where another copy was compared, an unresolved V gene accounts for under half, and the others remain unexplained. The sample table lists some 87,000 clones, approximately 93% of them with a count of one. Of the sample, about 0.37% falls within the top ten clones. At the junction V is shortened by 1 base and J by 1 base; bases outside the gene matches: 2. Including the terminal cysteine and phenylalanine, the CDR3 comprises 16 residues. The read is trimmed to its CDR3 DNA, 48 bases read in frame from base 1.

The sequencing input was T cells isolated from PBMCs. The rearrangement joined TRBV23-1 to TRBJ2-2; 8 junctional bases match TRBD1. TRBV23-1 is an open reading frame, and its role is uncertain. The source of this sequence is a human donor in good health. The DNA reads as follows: TGCGCCAGCAGTCAATTGGGGACAGGGAACACCGGGGAGCTGTTTTTT. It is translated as CASSQLGTGNTGELFF.